Following are 25 T cell receptor beta chains from one sample sequenced in a study of blood T cells in healthy people across ages. Through a sample-barcoded 5' primer and a J-beta primer mix, a second PCR was run for roughly 6 to 12 cycles. TCRdb re-called the 5' RACE reads through MiXCR, storing one row per CDR3 protein. The repertoire includes about 830,000 distinct CDR3 sequences, 55% to 75% of them detected once, and approximately 21% sits in the top ten. The sample was blood. The source of these receptors is a man younger than 45 in good health.

This clonotype turned up a few times. The chain carries TRBV25-1 and TRBJ2-5; D unclear. The CDR3 runs 14 residues. The germline V gene has CDR1 MGHDK and CDR2 SYGVNS. The ends were cut back, 2 bases at V and 5 bases at J, with 12 bases in the middle. The CDR3 DNA sequence: TGTGCCAGCAGTGAAGGTTTCTTTCGGGAGACCCAGTACTTC. Translated, it gives CASSEGFFRETQYF.

The genes are TRBV12-3 or TRBV12-4 and TRBJ2-7; 9 bases fit TRBD2. With the DNA end fitting TRBJ2-5 better, the J assignment may be wrong. This CDR3 contains 16 residues. CDR3 sequence (DNA): TGTGCCAGCAGTTTAGAGGCTAGCGGGGTCCGGGAGACCCAGTACTTC. Its translation is CASSLEASGVRETQYF.

This clonotype was found a few times. V and J are TRBV25-1 and TRBJ2-3, with 9 bases fitting TRBD2. V trimming: 8 bases; J trimming: 4 bases; junction bases outside the gene matches: 10. Germline assignment: CDR1 MGHDK and CDR2 SYGVNS. This CDR3 is built from 15 residues. The CDR3 is CASERSGLAADTQYF. DNA of the CDR3: TGTGCCAGCGAAAGGTCGGGACTAGCAGCAGATACGCAGTATTTT.

This clonotype was counted a few times. The chain recombines TRBV20-1 with TRBJ1-2, with TRBD1 matching over 7 bases. Germline V gene sequence: CDR1 DFQATT, CDR2 SNEGSKA (reference sequence). The CDR3 loop spans 15 amino acids. J was trimmed by 2 bases and V by 0 bases; bases with no gene match: 6. The CDR3 reads CSARDPTGANYGYTF. In DNA, the CDR3 is TGCAGTGCTAGAGATCCCACAGGGGCCAACTATGGCTACACCTTC.

The chain employs TRBV6-6 and TRBJ2-6; weak D call: TRBD2 (5 bases). CDR1 MNHNY and CDR2 SVGAGI come from the germline V gene (reference sequence). Deletions cut 3 bases from V and 1 base from J, with 10 bases between. The CDR3 extends over 16 amino acids. DNA for the CDR3: TGTGCCAGCAGTTATGTCCCGGGGTCTGGGGCCAACGTCCTGACTTTC. Translated: CASSYVPGSGANVLTF.

The gene calls are TRBV3-1 and TRBJ2-1, with 9 bases fitting TRBD2. This CDR3 contains 17 residues. CDR1 and CDR2 (germline): LGHDT, YNNKEL (reference sequence). Trimming removed 6 bases from V and 8 bases from J; junction bases left unmatched: 17. The CDR3 reads CASRAKGGLAPGDEQFF. DNA for the CDR3: TGTGCCAGCAGGGCGAAGGGGGGACTAGCCCCTGGGGATGAGCAGTTCTTC.

The chain recombines TRBV29-1 with TRBJ2-5, with 9 bases matching TRBD2. Germline CDR1 reads SQVTM; CDR2 reads ANQGSEA. CDR3 length: 13 amino acids. The V segment lost 3 bases and the J segment 7 bases; nucleotides outside the gene matches: 6. As DNA, the CDR3 is TGCAGCGTTGATGGCGGGGGGGATGTGACCCAGTACTTC. This sequence encodes CSVDGGGDVTQYF.

This chain connects TRBV7-6 to TRBJ1-6, with a possible D match to TRBD1 (6 bases). V dropped 0 bases and J dropped 9 bases, with 15 bases sitting between them. The CDR3 loop spans 16 amino acids. CDR1 is SGHVS and CDR2 is FNYEAQ in the germline V gene. The CDR3 here is CASSLATGTLGSPLHF. CDR3 coding DNA: TGTGCCAGCAGCTTAGCAACCGGGACATTAGGTTCACCCCTCCACTTT.

This chain links TRBV7-6 with TRBJ2-2; D gene unclear. Germline lookup yields CDR1 SGHVS and CDR2 FNYEAQ. This CDR3 is 16 amino acids long. Trimming took off 5 bases at V and 1 base at J, with 14 bases between the two ends. In DNA form, the CDR3 reads TGTGCCAGCAGCATTAGTAGAAAGGGGAACACCGGGGAGCTGTTTTTT. Its translation is CASSISRKGNTGELFF. The full variable domain, completed using reference TRBV7-6 and TRBJ2-2, is GAGVSQSPRYKVTKRGQDVALRCDPISGHVSLYWYRQALGQGPEFLTYFNYEAQQDKSGLPNDRFSAERPEGSISTLTIQRTEQRDSAMYRCASSISRKGNTGELFFGEGSRLTVL.

V and J are TRBV10-3 and TRBJ1-2; TRBD1 matches 7 bases. This CDR3 spans 12 amino acids. Germline V gene data show CDR1 as ENHRY and CDR2 as SYGVKD. Trimming at V came to 6 bases and at J to 4 bases, leaving 2 bases not matched to a gene. The CDR3 is CAIRGQPYGYTF. Here the CDR3 DNA reads TGTGCCATCAGGGGACAGCCCTATGGCTACACCTTC.

This clonotype was recorded a few times. The V call is TRBV5-1, the J call TRBJ2-3; 7 nucleotides align to TRBD1. Germline loops: CDR1 SGHRS, CDR2 YFSETQ. The CDR3 covers 16 residues. V lost 4 bases, J lost 3 bases, and 11 bases stayed unmatched. CDR3 in amino acids: CASSATGAGGTDTQYF. The CDR3 DNA follows: TGCGCCAGCAGCGCAACAGGGGCTGGTGGGACAGATACGCAGTATTTT.

This chain joins TRBV29-1 and TRBJ1-1, with 8 positions matching TRBD1. V shed 6 bases and J 0 bases; nucleotides not matched to a gene: 6. Germline assignment: CDR1 SQVTM and CDR2 ANQGSEA. This CDR3 has 14 residues. The CDR3 here is CSVRQGPVNTEAFF. In DNA form, the CDR3 reads TGCAGCGTGAGACAGGGGCCGGTGAACACTGAAGCTTTCTTT.

This clonotype was observed a handful of times. The V call is TRBV6-6, the J call TRBJ2-5; 7 nucleotides line up with TRBD2. The CDR3 is 16 amino acids. CDR1 MNHNY and CDR2 SVGAGI come from the germline V gene (reference sequence). J lost 11 bases, V lost 0 bases, and 15 bases had no gene match. This CDR3 reads CASSYSGGPLMIEQYF. CDR3 bases: TGTGCCAGCAGTTACTCGGGAGGGCCCCTAATGATAGAGCAGTACTTC.

This clonotype has more than one count but fewer than ten. As DNA, the CDR3 is TGTGCCAGCAGTGTGGGAGAGAATCAGCCCCAGCATTTT. Translated: CASSVGENQPQHF. This chain connects TRBV25-1 to TRBJ1-5; no definite D call. This CDR3 has 13 amino acids. Trimming shortened V by 4 bases and J by 4 bases, and 8 bases separated the two germline ends. Germline CDR1 MGHDK, CDR2 SYGVNS.

The CDR3 sequence: CASGPSSSTDTQYF. In DNA, the CDR3 is TGTGCCAGCGGTCCGAGTTCCTCCACAGATACGCAGTATTTT. The rearrangement uses TRBV27 and TRBJ2-3; D unresolved. CDR1 is MNHEY and CDR2 is SMNVEV in the germline V gene (reference sequence). The CDR3 is made up of 14 amino acids. V was clipped by 8 bases and J by 2 bases, with 14 bases between them.

The V call is TRBV10-3, the J call TRBJ2-7, with TRBD2 matching 8 bases. The CDR3 has 14 amino acids. Germline CDR1 and CDR2: ENHRY and SYGVKD. V lost 3 bases and J lost 2; bases outside the gene matches: 3. In DNA, the CDR3 is TGTGCCATCAGTGACTCGGGGGGGACCTACGAGCAGTACTTC. It codes for CAISDSGGTYEQYF.

This clonotype was observed a handful of times. The V gene is TRBV27, the J gene TRBJ2-6, with 10 bases that match TRBD1. Per the germline V gene, CDR1 is MNHEY and CDR2 is SMNVEV (reference sequence). The ends lost 3 bases at V and 3 bases at J; junction bases unmatched: 8. This CDR3 comprises 18 residues. The CDR3 region is CASSLGQGFGDGANVLTF. The CDR3 DNA reads as TGTGCCAGCAGTTTGGGACAGGGGTTCGGGGATGGGGCCAACGTCCTGACTTTC. Using reference TRBV27 and TRBJ2-6 for the parts outside the CDR3, the full variable domain is EAQVTQNPRYLITVTGKKLTVTCSQNMNHEYMSWYRQDPGLGLRQIYYSMNVEVTDKGDVPEGYKVSRKEKRNFPLILESPSPNQTSLYFCASSLGQGFGDGANVLTFGAGSRLTVL.

The CDR3 sequence: CASSLQYF. In nucleotides, the CDR3 is TGTGCCAGCAGCTTACAGTATTTT. The J gene is TRBJ2-3, the V gene TRBV2; D is unclear. V lost 6 bases to trimming and J lost 12 bases, with 4 bases between them. This CDR3 region has 8 residues. Germline loops: CDR1 SNHLY, CDR2 FYNNEI.

This clonotype appeared a few times. The CDR3 region is CASSQEPASSSYNEQFF. In nucleotides, the CDR3 is TGCGCCAGCAGCCAAGAGCCAGCCTCGAGCTCCTACAATGAGCAGTTCTTC. The gene calls are TRBV4-3 and TRBJ2-1; D is unresolved. The germline V and J ends were trimmed by 0 bases and 0 bases, with 12 bases remaining between them. The CDR3 sequence is 17 residues long. In germline, CDR1 is LGHNA, CDR2 YSLEER.

The chain is built from TRBV2 and TRBJ2-7; 11 positions match TRBD1. Looked up from germline, CDR1 is SNHLY and CDR2 is FYNNEI. Germline trimming cut 3 bases from V and 3 bases from J; bases unmatched to any gene: 4. This CDR3 region has 15 residues. The CDR3 nucleotides are TGTGCCAGCAGTGACCTGGGGACAGGGGGCTACGAGCAGTACTTC. Translating it yields CASSDLGTGGYEQYF.

The CDR3 nucleotides are TGCGCCAGCAGCTTTCTTCTCGTCTACACCTTC. This codes for CASSFLLVYTF. This chain uses TRBV5-1 with TRBJ1-2, with D unclear. Trimming took off 2 bases at V and 10 bases at J, with 9 bases between the two ends. CDR3 size: 11 residues. Germline V gene lookup returns CDR1 SGHRS and CDR2 YFSETQ.

V and J are TRBV10-3 and TRBJ1-2; a weak D match, TRBD1 (5 bases). The CDR3 runs to 13 residues. Per the germline V gene, CDR1 is ENHRY and CDR2 is SYGVKD. V was shortened by 2 bases and J by 6 bases, with 10 bases between the two germline ends. Here the CDR3 reads CAISEAGPDGYTF. CDR3 DNA: TGTGCCATCAGTGAGGCGGGGCCCGATGGCTACACCTTC.

The gene calls are TRBV20-1 and TRBJ1-5, with TRBD1 as a possible D gene (6 bases). The CDR3 runs to 13 residues. Germline-derived CDR1 and CDR2 are DFQATT and SNEGSKA (reference sequence). The CDR3 reads CASGAPGNQPQHF. The CDR3, as DNA: TGCGCCTCAGGGGCCCCGGGCAATCAGCCCCAGCATTTT.

The chain uses TRBV7-2 and TRBJ2-5, with TRBD2 identical over 13 bases. CDR1 and CDR2 from the germline V gene are SGHTA and FQGNSA. V dropped 5 bases and J dropped 4; count of bases not matched to a gene: 10. The CDR3 is 17 amino acids. The CDR3 DNA follows: TGTGCCAGCAGCGCCCGACTAGCGGGAGGTTGGGGAGAGACCCAGTACTTC. Its translation is CASSARLAGGWGETQYF.

J is TRBJ2-7 and V is TRBV5-1, with D unresolved. The CDR3 is 14 amino acids. The V gene's germline CDR1 is SGHRS and CDR2 YFSETQ. Trimming shortened V by 5 bases and J by 3 bases, and 15 bases separated the two germline ends. CDR3 sequence: CASRILSSNYEQYF. The CDR3 nucleotides read TGCGCCAGCAGGATTCTCTCGTCGAACTACGAGCAGTACTTC.